Listed below are T cell receptor beta chains from one sample, sequenced in a study of Ad26.COV2.S vaccination and SARS-CoV-2 variants. The method was immunoSEQ multiplex PCR; TCRdb's version includes in-frame clones alone and lacks a portion of them. The data hold 410,000 or so clones, with 92% observed a single time. The sequencing here drew on peripheral blood, taken in a trial of Ad26.COV2.S vaccine versus placebo. These receptors were taken from a person aged 18 to 65 who received the Ad26.COV2.S COVID-19 vaccine or a placebo. Both conserved end residues are part of each CDR3. A D gene is named only where the DNA matches it firmly. Some rows mark clone size as missing; the rest say once, few, many or name a class of expanded clone.

d_call,v_call,j_call,cdr3_length,clone_size,cdr3_nt,cdr3_aa
NA,TRBV29-1,TRBJ2-3,13,NA,TGCAGCGTAGACGGGGGTAGCACAGATACGCAGTATTTT,CSVDGGSTDTQYF
TRBD1,TRBV18,TRBJ2-3,17,NA,TGTGCCAGCTCACCACTCGTGGGACAGGGACCGACAGATACGCAGTATTTT,CASSPLVGQGPTDTQYF
NA,TRBV7-8,TRBJ2-7,13,NA,TGTGCCAGCAGCTCGGACTTTTCCTACGAGCAGTACTTC,CASSSDFSYEQYF
NA,TRBV19,TRBJ2-2,14,NA,TGTGCCAGTAGTTACGGGACGAACACCGGGGAGCTGTTTTTT,CASSYGTNTGELFF
TRBD2,TRBV9,TRBJ2-7,15,once,TGTGCCAGCTCCCTGGGACTAGCGGGATCCTACGAGCAGTACTTC,CASSLGLAGSYEQYF
TRBD1,TRBV27,TRBJ1-6,14,NA,TGTGCCAGCAGTTTCGTAGGGGGCGGTTCACCCCTCCACTTT,CASSFVGGGSPLHF
TRBD1,TRBV29-1,TRBJ1-3,14,NA,TGCAGCGTTGATGGGGACAGCTCTGGAAACACCATATATTTT,CSVDGDSSGNTIYF
NA,TRBV19,TRBJ1-3,18,few,TGTGCCAGTAGATCGGGGGGCCTCAGGGCCCTATCTGGAAACACCATATATTTT,CASRSGGLRALSGNTIYF
TRBD1,TRBV28,TRBJ1-1,15,NA,TGTGCCAGCAGTTTAGGACTCAGGGGGGGGGCTGAAGCTTTCTTT,CASSLGLRGGAEAFF
TRBD2,TRBV6-5,TRBJ2-5,14,NA,TGTGCCAGCAGGACTAGCGGGGGGGGCGAGACCCAGTACTTC,CASRTSGGGETQYF
NA,TRBV5-1,TRBJ2-5,13,NA,TGCGCCAGCAGCTTGGTTGTGCAAGAGACCCAGTACTTC,CASSLVVQETQYF
NA,TRBV5-4,TRBJ2-4,17,NA,TGTGCCAGCAGCGCAGGTGGGGGGCCCCTAGCCAAAAACATTCAGTACTTC,CASSAGGGPLAKNIQYF
TRBD2,TRBV4-3,TRBJ2-3,15,NA,TGCGCCAGCAGCCTTACTAGCGGGGGGGCAGATACGCAGTATTTT,CASSLTSGGADTQYF
NA,TRBV6-6,TRBJ2-1,11,NA,TGTGCCAGCAGTTACATCAATGAGCAGTTCTTC,CASSYINEQFF
NA,TRBV19,TRBJ1-1,15,NA,TGTGCCAGTAGTTATACCACGGGGGGGGTTCCTGAAGCTTTCTTT,CASSYTTGGVPEAFF
TRBD2,TRBV7-9,TRBJ2-1,15,NA,TGTGCCACCGCGACTAGCGGGGGGGCCTACAATGAGCAGTTCTTC,CATATSGGAYNEQFF
NA,TRBV2,TRBJ1-4,13,NA,TGTGCCAGCAGTGGCTCCGGCAATGAAAAACTGTTTTTT,CASSGSGNEKLFF
NA,TRBV7-2,TRBJ1-1,15,NA,TGTGCCAGCAGCTTAGTCTCCGGCGGGACCACTGAAGCTTTCTTT,CASSLVSGGTTEAFF
NA,TRBV15,TRBJ1-4,16,NA,TGTGCCACCAAACCAAAGGGGGGGACACCTAATGAAAAACTGTTTTTT,CATKPKGGTPNEKLFF
NA,TRBV6-5,TRBJ1-2,12,NA,TGTGCCAGCACTGGGCCTAACTATGGCTACACCTTC,CASTGPNYGYTF